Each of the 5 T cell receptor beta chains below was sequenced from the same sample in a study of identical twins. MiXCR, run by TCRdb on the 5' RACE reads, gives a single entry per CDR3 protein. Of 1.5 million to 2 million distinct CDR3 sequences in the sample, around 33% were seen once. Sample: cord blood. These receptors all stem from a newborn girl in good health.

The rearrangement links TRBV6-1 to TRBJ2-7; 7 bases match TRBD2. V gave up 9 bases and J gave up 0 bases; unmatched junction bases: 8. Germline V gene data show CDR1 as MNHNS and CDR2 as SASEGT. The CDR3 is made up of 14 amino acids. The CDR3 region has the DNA TGTGCCAGTACCGGGACTATGAGCTCCTACGAGCAGTACTTC. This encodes CASTGTMSSYEQYF.

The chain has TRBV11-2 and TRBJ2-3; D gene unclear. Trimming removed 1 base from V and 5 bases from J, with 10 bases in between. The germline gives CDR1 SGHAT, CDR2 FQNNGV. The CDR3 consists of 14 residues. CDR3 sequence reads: CASSLVSRGDTQYF. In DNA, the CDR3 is TGTGCCAGCAGCTTAGTCTCGCGAGGAGATACGCAGTATTTT.

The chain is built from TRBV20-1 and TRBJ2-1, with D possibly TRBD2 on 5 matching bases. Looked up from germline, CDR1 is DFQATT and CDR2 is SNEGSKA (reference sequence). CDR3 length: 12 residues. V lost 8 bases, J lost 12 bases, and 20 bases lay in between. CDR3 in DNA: TGCAGTACCGGGATTTCTAGTACCGGGCAGTTCTTC. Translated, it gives CSTGISSTGQFF.

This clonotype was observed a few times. Here the CDR3 DNA reads TGTGCCAGCAGCCAAGGAATGATAAACTATGGCTACACCTTC. This translates into CASSQGMINYGYTF. The gene calls are TRBV3-1 and TRBJ1-2; the D is unclear. Trimming cost V 1 base and J 2 bases, with 8 bases left between them. The CDR3 spans 14 residues. Germline V gene data show CDR1 as LGHDT and CDR2 as YNNKEL (reference sequence).

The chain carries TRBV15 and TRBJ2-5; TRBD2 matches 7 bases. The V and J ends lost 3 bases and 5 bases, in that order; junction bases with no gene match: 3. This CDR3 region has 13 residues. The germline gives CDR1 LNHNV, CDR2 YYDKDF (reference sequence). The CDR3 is CATSSIAGETQYF. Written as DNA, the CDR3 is TGTGCCACCAGCAGTATAGCGGGCGAGACCCAGTACTTC.